This TCR beta chain is from a study of blood T cell repertoires in COVID-19. About the study: Some COVID-19 samples were acute and others convalescent; all came from the United States, Italy and Spain. PBMCs, B-cell-depleted T cells, or T cells were the source of the cDNA or gDNA that made up the material.

The CDR3 consists of 15 residues. V lost 3 bases, J lost 2 bases, and 3 bases stayed unmatched. Per the germline V gene, CDR1 is MNHNS and CDR2 is SASEGT. In the source study's methods: Amplification from reference gene primers served as the basis for estimated nucleated cell counts. Profiling relied on immunoSEQ multiplex PCR, and the TCRdb table lists in-frame clones only, not all of them. The V and J calls and clone size were taken over from that table, and D and trimming were inferred from the DNA. Of about 300,000 clones in the sample, around 86% are singletons; the top ten hold roughly 4.5%. Adults between roughly 18 and 89 years of age took part from approximately 24 US areas.

The rearrangement uses TRBV6-1 and TRBJ2-7; 11 bases line up with TRBD2. The receptor was isolated from a man aged 25-40 years who had recovered from COVID-19. Input material: PBMCs or T cells enriched from blood (not recorded which). The DNA of the CDR3 is TGTGCCAGCAGTGATTTACTAGCGGGAGCCTACGAGCAGTACTTC. This encodes CASSDLLAGAYEQYF.